Shown below are 2 T cell receptor beta chains from a single sample sequenced in a study of OX40 agonist ivuxolimab in advanced cancers. Library preparation used the immunoSEQ multiplex PCR assay. This is the immuneACCESS table as TCRdb keeps it, with only in-frame sequences that have V and J called. A part of the clones is gone; compared with another copy, unresolved V genes explain less than half, and the rest is unexplained. The sample table contains some 40,000 clones; only one count was recorded for about 82% of them. The ten largest clones capture about 40% of the sample. The sequenced sample was CD4+ or CD8+ T cells sorted from blood, obtained in a trial of the OX40 agonist ivuxolimab. These receptors came from an adult with an advanced solid tumor such as melanoma, head and neck, liver or kidney cancer.

In its sample, this clone was seen once. The genes are TRBV20-1 and TRBJ2-7; no definite D call. The CDR3 runs 11 residues. Germline V gene lookup returns CDR1 DFQATT and CDR2 SNEGSKA (reference sequence). Deletions cut 0 bases from V and 7 bases from J, with 7 bases between. In DNA, the CDR3 is TGCAGTGCTAGAGATGCAGGTGAGCAGTACTTC. Its protein product is CSARDAGEQYF.

The chain carries TRBV18 and TRBJ2-5; 9 bases map to TRBD2. The germline gives CDR1 KGHSH, CDR2 LQKENI. This CDR3 has 16 residues. Losses at the gene ends were 1 base for V and 4 bases for J; bases not matched to a gene: 7. CDR3 sequence reads: CASSPLAAGGGETQYF. The DNA for the CDR3 is TGTGCCAGCTCACCACTAGCGGCGGGAGGGGGAGAGACCCAGTACTTC.